This T cell receptor (beta chain) was sequenced in a study of T cells in Graves' hyperthyroidism and ophthalmopathy. About the study: It was at initial diagnosis, before any treatment, that peripheral blood was collected.

Amplified regions were TCR beta CDR3 sequences from RNA transcripts. A set of HTBI primers served as the primers for a first-round RT-PCR of the TCR CDR3. TCRdb reanalysed the multiplex PCR reads using MiXCR and keeps one entry per CDR3 protein. Here the sample spans around 380,000 distinct CDR3 sequences, roughly 13% being singletons. This clonotype was counted many times. V dropped 3 bases and J dropped 3; count of bases not matched to a gene: 1. CDR3 length equals 15 residues. Germline CDR1 reads SGHVS; CDR2 reads FQNEAQ. Newly diagnosed patients aged 18 to 65 had hyperthyroidism of under 2 months' duration. Diagnosing involved the use of clinical symptoms, serum thyroxine and TRAb, thyroid ultrasound and orbital computed tomography.

This chain connects TRBV7-8 to TRBJ2-7; TRBD2 matches at 14 bases. Sequencing used blood. This TCR derives from a man aged 25 to 45 with Graves' hyperthyroidism that later progressed to Graves' ophthalmopathy. The CDR3 DNA is TGTGCCAGCAGCTTTGGGACTAGCGGGGGCTACGAGCAGTACTTC. Translation gives CASSFGTSGGYEQYF.